These 30 T cell receptor beta chains came from one sample sequenced in a study of cytomegalovirus exposure and HLA in healthy donors. The PCR ran on 60 Vbeta and 13 Jbeta primers. Repertoires were generated with immunoSEQ multiplex PCR, while TCRdb's copy carries only in-frame clones and drops some. The data show roughly 99,000 clones, about four fifths seen once. The source material was PBMCs. Receptor source: a male donor in good health and CMV-seropositive.

The V gene is TRBV11-3, the J gene TRBJ1-1, with 8 bases that match TRBD1. The ends lost 5 bases at V and 1 base at J; junction bases unmatched: 3. This CDR3 has 14 amino acids. The V gene's germline CDR1 is SGHNT and CDR2 YENEEA. CDR3 DNA sequence: TGTGCCAGCAGCACAGGGGGATCGAACACTGAAGCTTTCTTT. Translated: CASSTGGSNTEAFF.

The chain has TRBV2 and TRBJ1-2, with D possibly being TRBD1 (5 bases). The V end lost 6 bases, the J end lost 3 bases, and 11 bases lay between the germline ends. CDR1 is SNHLY, CDR2 FYNNEI, per germline. The CDR3 totals 13 residues. CDR3: CASRGEGDYGYTF. CDR3 DNA: TGTGCCAGCAGAGGGGAGGGAGACTATGGCTACACCTTC.

A remark on this clone: One junction end does not reproduce the germline sequence, and a read error may be involved. This chain connects TRBV7-7 to TRBJ2-1, with TRBD1 matching 9 bases. CDR1 is SSHAT and CDR2 is FNYEAQ in the germline V gene (reference sequence). The CDR3 runs 17 residues. The CDR3 spells CASSLEIRDRAYNEQFF. CDR3 DNA sequence: TGTGCTAGCAGCTTAGAGATCCGGGACAGGGCCTACAATGAGCAGTTCTTC.

The chain links TRBV19 to TRBJ1-1; D might be TRBD1 (5 bases). The germline CDR1 and CDR2 sequences are LNHDA and SQIVND (reference sequence). The CDR3 has 15 residues. Trimming shortened V by 5 bases and J by 1 base, and 14 bases separated the two germline ends. The CDR3 spells CASSRAGLGNTEAFF. The CDR3 region has the DNA TGTGCCAGTAGTCGAGCAGGGCTGGGGAACACTGAAGCTTTCTTT.

The V gene is TRBV6-5, the J gene TRBJ1-1, with D hard to call. CDR3 length: 13 amino acids. The ends were cut back, 6 bases at V and 5 bases at J, with 13 bases in the middle. Per the germline V gene, CDR1 is MNHEY and CDR2 is SVGAGI. CDR3 DNA: TGTGCCAGCAGGGCCTCTGGAGGAACTGAAGCTTTCTTT. Its translation is CASRASGGTEAFF.

V and J are TRBV6-5 and TRBJ2-1; D might be TRBD1 (6 bases). CDR3 length: 14 amino acids. The germline V and J ends were trimmed by 8 bases and 3 bases, with 14 bases remaining between them. Germline CDR1 MNHEY, CDR2 SVGAGI. This chain's CDR3 is CASRTGTYYNEQFF. CDR3 nucleotides: TGTGCCAGCCGCACAGGGACCTACTACAATGAGCAGTTCTTC.

This chain links TRBV6-5 with TRBJ2-2; TRBD1 might be the D (5 bases). The V and J ends lost 6 bases and 7 bases respectively, with 15 bases between them. The CDR3 runs to 14 residues. In germline, CDR1 is MNHEY, CDR2 SVGAGI. The CDR3 reads CASSVNRGSGELFF. As DNA, the CDR3 is TGTGCCAGCAGCGTTAATAGGGGTAGCGGGGAGCTGTTTTTT.

The V and J genes are TRBV29-1 and TRBJ1-5; 9 nucleotides line up with TRBD1. Germline lookup yields CDR1 SQVTM and CDR2 ANQGSEA. The CDR3 consists of 16 residues. Trimming removed 4 bases from V and 0 bases from J; junction bases left unmatched: 7. The CDR3 region has the DNA TGCAGCGTTGGACAGGGGGATTCTTATAGCAATCAGCCCCAGCATTTT. Its translation: CSVGQGDSYSNQPQHF.

V gene TRBV9 combines with J gene TRBJ1-6; possible D gene TRBD1, 5 bases. This CDR3 is built from 12 residues. CDR1 SGDLS and CDR2 YYNGEE come from the germline V gene. V was shortened by 3 bases and J by 13 bases, with 11 bases between the two germline ends. This CDR3 reads CASSAAGPPLHF. The CDR3, as DNA: TGTGCCAGCAGCGCGGCGGGACCTCCCCTCCACTTT.

The chain carries TRBV30 and TRBJ1-2; unclear D gene. In germline, CDR1 is GTSNPN, CDR2 SVGIG (reference sequence). The CDR3 totals 13 residues. Trimming left V 4 bases short and J 4 bases short, with 13 bases between. The CDR3 protein is CAWKSRVPYGYTF. The CDR3 nucleotides are TGTGCCTGGAAAAGTAGAGTGCCCTATGGCTACACCTTC. Looking up the rest from reference TRBV30 and TRBJ1-2 gives the full variable domain: SQTIHQWPATLVQPVGSPLSLECTVEGTSNPNLYWYRQAAGRGLQLLFYSVGIGQISSEVPQNLSASRPQDRQFILSSKKLLLSDSGFYLCAWKSRVPYGYTFGSGTRLTVV.

This chain connects TRBV15 to TRBJ1-4, with D perhaps matching TRBD1 (5 bases). Germline CDR1 LNHNV, CDR2 YYDKDF (reference sequence). Trimming stripped 5 bases from V and 6 bases from J, with 16 bases between. This CDR3 spans 15 amino acids. CDR3 in amino acids: CATSGAQAGDEKLFF. DNA of the CDR3: TGTGCCACCAGCGGGGCCCAGGCCGGAGATGAAAAACTGTTTTTT.

V gene TRBV4-1 combines with J gene TRBJ2-7; perhaps TRBD1 as D (7 bases). The germline V and J ends were trimmed by 0 bases and 0 bases, with 18 bases remaining between them. Germline loops: CDR1 MGHRA, CDR2 YSYEKL. The CDR3 totals 18 residues. The CDR3 DNA reads as TGCGCCAGCAGCCAAGATCGCGGGCGGGACAGCTCCTCCTACGAGCAGTACTTC. It specifies CASSQDRGRDSSSYEQYF.

The chain employs TRBV29-1 and TRBJ1-4; tentatively, D is TRBD1 (6 bases). CDR1 SQVTM and CDR2 ANQGSEA come from the germline V gene. This CDR3 contains 14 residues. The V end was cut by 6 bases, the J end by 1 base, with 12 bases between. The DNA of the CDR3 is TGCAGCGTACAAACAGGGCTAACTAATGAAAAACTGTTTTTT. It codes for CSVQTGLTNEKLFF.

This clone showed up just a few times. The chain recombines TRBV6-5 with TRBJ1-1; maybe TRBD1 (5 bases). V lost 4 bases to trimming and J lost 5 bases, with 11 bases between them. The germline V gene has CDR1 MNHEY and CDR2 SVGAGI. This CDR3 is 13 amino acids long. The CDR3 here is CASSSSRVTEAFF. The CDR3 DNA sequence: TGTGCCAGCAGTTCCTCCAGGGTGACTGAAGCTTTCTTT.

The chain recombines TRBV27 with TRBJ2-1; 12 nucleotides line up with TRBD2. The trim removed 2 bases at V and 9 bases at J, leaving 11 bases unmatched. Germline V gene data show CDR1 as MNHEY and CDR2 as SMNVEV (reference sequence). The CDR3 consists of 17 residues. CDR3 nucleotide sequence: TGTGCCAGCAGTTTAAGAATGGCTAGCGGGGGGGCCTTTGAGCAGTTCTTC. This translates into CASSLRMASGGAFEQFF.

This clone has more than one count but fewer than ten. The rearrangement joins TRBV30 to TRBJ1-5, with D tentatively TRBD1 (5 bases). The ends were cut back, 2 bases at V and 5 bases at J, with 13 bases in the middle. The CDR3 has 14 amino acids. Germline V gene lookup returns CDR1 GTSNPN and CDR2 SVGIG (reference sequence). CDR3: CAWSTGARDQPQHF. The CDR3 DNA reads as TGTGCCTGGAGTACTGGGGCGCGAGATCAGCCCCAGCATTTT. The full variable domain, its missing parts supplied by reference TRBV30 and TRBJ1-5, is SQTIHQWPATLVQPVGSPLSLECTVEGTSNPNLYWYRQAAGRGLQLLFYSVGIGQISSEVPQNLSASRPQDRQFILSSKKLLLSDSGFYLCAWSTGARDQPQHFGDGTRLSIL.

The chain combines TRBV27 with TRBJ1-5, with unresolved D. The CDR3 has 15 residues. Germline CDR1 and CDR2: MNHEY and SMNVEV (reference sequence). Trimming removed 1 base at V and 6 bases at J, with 13 bases between. The CDR3 spells CASSLLGLRSQPQHF. The CDR3 DNA follows: TGTGCCAGCAGTTTATTGGGCCTTCGAAGTCAGCCCCAGCATTTT.

V is TRBV5-1 and J is TRBJ2-7; 10 bases match TRBD1. V gave up 4 bases and J gave up 5 bases; unmatched junction bases: 9. Germline values: CDR1 SGHRS, CDR2 YFSETQ. The CDR3 consists of 15 residues. The CDR3 reads CASSATGGETHEQYF. CDR3 DNA sequence: TGCGCCAGCAGCGCGACAGGGGGCGAAACCCACGAGCAGTACTTC.

The V call is TRBV28, the J call TRBJ2-7; TRBD2 matches at 12 bases. Per germline, CDR1 MDHEN and CDR2 SYDVKM. The J segment lost 2 bases and the V segment lost 8 bases, leaving 13 bases of the junction unmatched. This CDR3 region has 17 residues. The CDR3 nucleotides read TGTGCCAGCGGAAATCTAGCGGGGGGGCCGAAAACCTACGAGCAGTACTTC. Translating gives CASGNLAGGPKTYEQYF.

This chain uses TRBV5-4 with TRBJ1-3, with TRBD1 identical over 7 bases. The germline V gene encodes CDR1 SGHNT and CDR2 YYREEE (reference sequence). CDR3 length: 12 residues. The ends lost 4 bases at V and 8 bases at J; junction bases unmatched: 3. CDR3 DNA sequence: TGTGCCAGCAGCCTACAGGGGTACACCATATATTTT. It yields the protein CASSLQGYTIYF.

The chain carries TRBV9 and TRBJ1-6; no definite D call. Germline CDR1 is SGDLS and CDR2 is YYNGEE. The V and J ends lost 0 bases and 7 bases respectively, with 14 bases between them. The length of the CDR3 is 16 residues. CDR3 coding DNA: TGTGCCAGCAGCGTAGGTCGTCAACAGATCAATTCACCCCTCCACTTT. It translates to CASSVGRQQINSPLHF.

The genes are TRBV2 and TRBJ2-1; 7 bases fit TRBD1. The CDR3 totals 16 residues. Unmatched junction bases numbered 12, after V lost 3 bases and J lost 7 bases. The germline gives CDR1 SNHLY, CDR2 FYNNEI. The CDR3 bases are TGTGCCAGCAGTGAGGAAGGCAGGGGGATCGGGAATGAGCAGTTCTTC. Its protein product is CASSEEGRGIGNEQFF.

This clone appeared once. The chain carries TRBV5-6 and TRBJ1-6; D perhaps matches TRBD1 (5 bases). The V gene lost 4 bases and the J gene lost 0 bases, with 11 bases spanning the gap. The germline gives CDR1 SGHDT, CDR2 YYEEEE. The CDR3 is 16 amino acids. The CDR3 DNA is TGTGCCAGCAGCCGGGACTGGAGCTCCTATAATTCACCCCTCCACTTT. Protein sequence: CASSRDWSSYNSPLHF.

The genes are TRBV14 and TRBJ2-7, with a tentative D call TRBD1 (6 bases). This CDR3 is 16 amino acids long. Germline V gives CDR1 SGHDN, CDR2 FVKESK. V lost 1 base, J lost 3 bases, and 16 bases lay in between. In nucleotides, the CDR3 is TGTGCCAGCAGCCAAGTAAGGACAGCGGCGGTCTACGAGCAGTACTTC. The encoded protein is CASSQVRTAAVYEQYF.

The V and J genes are TRBV30 and TRBJ2-7, with TRBD1 identical over 9 bases. Germline-derived CDR1 and CDR2 are GTSNPN and SVGIG (reference sequence). The CDR3 totals 13 residues. The ends lost 2 bases at V and 3 bases at J; junction bases unmatched: 2. CDR3 region: CAWSRGQGYEQYF. The DNA of the CDR3 is TGTGCCTGGAGTAGGGGACAGGGCTACGAGCAGTACTTC.

This clone was seen once. This chain connects TRBV6-6 to TRBJ2-7; 9 positions agree with TRBD1. The trim removed 8 bases at V and 3 bases at J, leaving 2 bases unmatched. The CDR3 totals 12 residues. The germline gives CDR1 MNHNY, CDR2 SVGAGI (reference sequence). CDR3 sequence: CASSGQGYEQYF. In DNA form, the CDR3 reads TGTGCCAGCTCGGGACAGGGCTACGAGCAGTACTTC.

This chain joins TRBV5-6 and TRBJ2-5; D may be TRBD2 (5 bases). CDR3 length: 15 amino acids. The V gene lost 2 bases and the J gene lost 3 bases, with 14 bases spanning the gap. The germline CDR1 and CDR2 sequences are SGHDT and YYEEEE. CDR3 sequence reads: CASSFGFRGEETQYF. CDR3 coding DNA: TGTGCCAGCAGCTTTGGGTTTCGGGGAGAAGAGACCCAGTACTTC.

The rearrangement links TRBV5-1 to TRBJ2-5; D may be TRBD1 (5 bases). The ends were cut back, 4 bases at V and 2 bases at J, with 6 bases in the middle. This CDR3 spans 12 amino acids. Germline V lookup: CDR1 SGHRS, CDR2 YFSETQ. The CDR3 here is CASSRQQETQYF. The CDR3 DNA is TGCGCCAGCAGCCGACAGCAAGAGACCCAGTACTTC. The entire variable domain, with the rest obtained from reference TRBV5-1 and TRBJ2-5, is as follows: KAGVTQTPRYLIKTRGQQVTLSCSPISGHRSVSWYQQTPGQGLQFLFEYFSETQRNKGNFPGRFSGRQFSNSRSEMNVSTLELGDSALYLCASSRQQETQYFGPGTRLLVL.

This chain connects TRBV19 to TRBJ1-6; tentatively, D is TRBD1 (6 bases). V lost 3 bases, J lost 8 bases, and 11 bases lay in between. The CDR3 contains 14 residues. From germline, CDR1 is LNHDA and CDR2 SQIVND (reference sequence). CDR3 in amino acids: CASSIWTVYSPLHF. CDR3 coding DNA: TGTGCCAGTAGTATTTGGACAGTGTATTCACCCCTCCACTTT. The whole variable domain, remainder taken from reference TRBV19 and TRBJ1-6, is DGGITQSPKYLFRKEGQNVTLSCEQNLNHDAMYWYRQDPGQGLRLIYYSQIVNDFQKGDIAEGYSVSREKKESFPLTVTSAQKNPTAFYLCASSIWTVYSPLHFGNGTRLTVT.

CDR3 amino acids: CAWSEELSGEQYF. The DNA of the CDR3 is TGTGCCTGGAGTGAGGAGTTGAGTGGGGAGCAGTACTTC. V and J are TRBV30 and TRBJ2-7; D is uncertain. CDR3 size: 13 residues. Germline CDR1 reads GTSNPN; CDR2 reads SVGIG (reference sequence). The V and J ends lost 1 base and 7 bases respectively, with 14 bases between them.